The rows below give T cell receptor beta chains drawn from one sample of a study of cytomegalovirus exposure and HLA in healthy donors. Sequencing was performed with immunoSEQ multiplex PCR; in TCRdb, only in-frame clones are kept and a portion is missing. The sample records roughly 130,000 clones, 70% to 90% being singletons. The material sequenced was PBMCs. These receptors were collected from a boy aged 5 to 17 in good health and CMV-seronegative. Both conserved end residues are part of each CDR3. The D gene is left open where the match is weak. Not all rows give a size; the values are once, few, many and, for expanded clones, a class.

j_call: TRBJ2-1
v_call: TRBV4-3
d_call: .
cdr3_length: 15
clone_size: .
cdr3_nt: TGCGCCAGCAGCCAAGGGTCAGGACTCAACAATGAGCAGTTCTTC
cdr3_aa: CASSQGSGLNNEQFF

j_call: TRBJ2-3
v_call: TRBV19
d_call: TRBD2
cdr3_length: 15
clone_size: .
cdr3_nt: TGTGCCAGTAGACTAGCGGGGGGGTCAACAGATACGCAGTATTTT
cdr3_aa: CASRLAGGSTDTQYF

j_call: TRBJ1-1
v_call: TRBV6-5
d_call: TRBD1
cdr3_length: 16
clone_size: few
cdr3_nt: TGTGCCAGCAGTTCCGCGCTTTACAGGGGGATCACTGAAGCTTTCTTT
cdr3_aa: CASSSALYRGITEAFF

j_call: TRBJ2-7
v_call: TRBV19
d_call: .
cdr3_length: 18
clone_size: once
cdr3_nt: TGTGCCAGTAGTTTCGGGGAGGTGGGGGTTCCCCTCTCCTACGAGCAGTACTTC
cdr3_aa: CASSFGEVGVPLSYEQYF

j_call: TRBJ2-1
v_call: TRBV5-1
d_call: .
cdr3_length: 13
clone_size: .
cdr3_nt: TGCGCCAGTAGGACAGAGATCTACAATGAGCAGTTCTTC
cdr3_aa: CASRTEIYNEQFF

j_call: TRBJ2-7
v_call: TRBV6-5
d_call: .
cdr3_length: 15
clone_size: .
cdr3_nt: TGTGCCAGCAGCCCGGGGGTTGGCAATTCCTACGAGCAGTACTTC
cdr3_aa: CASSPGVGNSYEQYF

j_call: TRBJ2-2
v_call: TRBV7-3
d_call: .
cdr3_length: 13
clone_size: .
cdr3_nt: TGTGCCAGCAGCCCTATACACACCGGGGAGCTGTTTTTT
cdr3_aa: CASSPIHTGELFF

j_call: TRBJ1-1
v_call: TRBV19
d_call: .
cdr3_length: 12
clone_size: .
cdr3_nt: TGTGCCAGTAGTATACAGGGAACTGAAGCTTTCTTT
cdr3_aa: CASSIQGTEAFF

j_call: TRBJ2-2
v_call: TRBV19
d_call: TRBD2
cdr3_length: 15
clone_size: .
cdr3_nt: TGTGCCAGTACATTTAGCGGGATCCACACCGGGGAGCTGTTTTTT
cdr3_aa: CASTFSGIHTGELFF

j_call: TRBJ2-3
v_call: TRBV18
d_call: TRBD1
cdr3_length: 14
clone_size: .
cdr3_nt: TGTGCCAGCTCACCTTACAGGGGATCCCATACGCAGTATTTT
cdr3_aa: CASSPYRGSHTQYF

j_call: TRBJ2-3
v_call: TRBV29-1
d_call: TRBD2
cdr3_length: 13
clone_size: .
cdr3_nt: TGCAGCGCTGGGAGCGGGAGTGGAGATACGCAGTATTTT
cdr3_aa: CSAGSGSGDTQYF

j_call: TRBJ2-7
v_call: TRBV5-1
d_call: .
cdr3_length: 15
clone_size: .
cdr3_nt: TGCGCCAGCAGCTTGGCCGGGTTAGCAAACTACGAGCAGTACTTC
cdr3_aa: CASSLAGLANYEQYF

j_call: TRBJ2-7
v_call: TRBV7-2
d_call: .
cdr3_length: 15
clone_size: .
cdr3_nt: TGTGCCAGCAGCCCTACAGGGTATAGCTCCTACGAGCAGTACTTC
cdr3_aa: CASSPTGYSSYEQYF